Below are 30 T cell receptor beta chains sequenced from a single sample in a study of blood T cells in healthy people across ages. A sample-barcoded 5' primer and a J-beta primer mix were used in a second PCR of roughly 7 to 12 cycles. TCRdb reprocessed the 5' RACE reads via MiXCR and lists one record per CDR3 protein. Seen here are hundreds of thousands of distinct CDR3 sequences, roughly three fifths observed once, and the top ten hold roughly 26%. Input material: blood. Receptors originate from a man in his forties or fifties in good health.

This clonotype was counted a few times. The J gene is TRBJ1-2, the V gene TRBV14; D unclear. This CDR3 has 15 residues. Germline V CDR1 and CDR2: SGHDN, FVKESK. Trimming left V 4 bases short and J 6 bases short, with 18 bases between. The CDR3 here is CASSPDLAYPNGYTF. In DNA form, the CDR3 reads TGTGCCAGCAGCCCTGACCTAGCCTACCCTAATGGCTACACCTTC.

The chain has TRBV6-5 and TRBJ1-4, with D maybe TRBD1 (5 bases). The ends were cut back, 6 bases at V and 0 bases at J, with 11 bases in the middle. Germline V gene data show CDR1 as MNHEY and CDR2 as SVGAGI. This CDR3 contains 15 residues. The chain's CDR3 is CASSRDGATNEKLFF. The CDR3, as DNA: TGTGCCAGCAGCAGGGACGGAGCAACTAATGAAAAACTGTTTTTT.

The V gene is TRBV12-3 or TRBV12-4, the J gene TRBJ2-5; tentative D call: TRBD1 (8 bases). The CDR3 is made up of 15 amino acids. V was clipped by 5 bases and J by 5 bases, with 18 bases between them. The CDR3 DNA reads TGTGCCAGCAGTGCATACAGGGGGGGGGATGAGACCCAGTACTTC. Protein sequence: CASSAYRGGDETQYF.

As to this clonotype: One end of the junction is discordant with germline, which a read error may explain. The chain is built from TRBV6-1 and TRBJ2-7; tentatively, D is TRBD2 (6 bases). This CDR3 region has 12 residues. Germline V gene sequence: CDR1 MNHNS, CDR2 SASEGT. CDR3 bases: TGTGCCAGCAACGGGGACTCCTACGAGCTGTACTTC. Residues: CASNGDSYELYF.

V and J are TRBV11-3 and TRBJ2-7; TRBD1 is a possible D gene (5 bases). With 1 base removed from V and 0 bases from J, the gap between germline ends came to 10 bases. The CDR3 is 15 residues long. CDR1 and CDR2 from the germline V gene are SGHNT and YENEEA. This CDR3 is CASSLAQGSSYEQYF. The DNA of the CDR3 is TGTGCCAGCAGCTTAGCCCAGGGAAGCTCCTACGAGCAGTACTTC.

The sample holds a few counts of this clonotype. The V and J genes are TRBV19 and TRBJ2-7; 7 bases are shared with TRBD1. Germline CDR1 and CDR2: LNHDA and SQIVND (reference sequence). Trimming took 3 bases from V and 3 from J; bases not matched to a gene: 8. This CDR3 comprises 15 residues. The CDR3 sequence is CASSIYGQESYEQYF. CDR3 nucleotides: TGTGCCAGTAGTATTTACGGACAGGAGAGCTACGAGCAGTACTTC.

The chain is built from TRBV28 and TRBJ2-6; 7 positions match TRBD1. This CDR3 has 17 amino acids. The trim removed 7 bases at V and 0 bases at J, leaving 9 bases unmatched. Germline V gene data show CDR1 as MDHEN and CDR2 as SYDVKM. CDR3 sequence (DNA): TGTGCCAGCAAACCCACAGGGGCGAGCTCTGGGGCCAACGTCCTGACTTTC. This gives the protein CASKPTGASSGANVLTF.

This clonotype came up a few times. V and J are TRBV28 and TRBJ2-1, with D possibly being TRBD2 (5 bases). In germline, CDR1 is MDHEN, CDR2 SYDVKM. The V and J ends lost 7 bases and 0 bases respectively, with 13 bases between them. The CDR3 contains 15 residues. The CDR3 region has the DNA TGTGCCAGCATCCTTGGAGGCGGCTCCTACAATGAGCAGTTCTTC. Translated, it gives CASILGGGSYNEQFF.

This chain connects TRBV2 to TRBJ1-2, with D hard to call. The ends were cut back, 0 bases at V and 3 bases at J, with 8 bases in the middle. CDR1 is SNHLY and CDR2 is FYNNEI in the germline V gene. CDR3 length: 14 amino acids. Written as DNA, the CDR3 is TGTGCCAGCAGTGAAGCAGGGAGGGACTATGGCTACACCTTC. Translating it yields CASSEAGRDYGYTF.

The V gene is TRBV7-9, the J gene TRBJ1-2; 7 bases are shared with TRBD1. The CDR3 is made up of 16 amino acids. Germline values: CDR1 SEHNR, CDR2 FQNEAQ (reference sequence). Unmatched junction bases numbered 9, after V lost 3 bases and J lost 2 bases. CDR3 protein: CASSLETGIRNYGYTF. In DNA form, the CDR3 reads TGTGCCAGCAGCTTGGAGACAGGGATTAGGAACTATGGCTACACCTTC.

This clonotype occurred a few times. This chain uses TRBV28 with TRBJ2-1, with D unresolved. Germline assignment: CDR1 MDHEN and CDR2 SYDVKM. The CDR3 totals 13 residues. Between the trimmed V and J ends, which lost 5 bases and 5 bases, there was a span of 10 bases. CDR3 loop: CASSITRNNEQFF. In nucleotides, the CDR3 is TGTGCCAGCAGTATTACCCGTAACAATGAGCAGTTCTTC. Together with reference TRBV28 and TRBJ2-1, the CDR3 gives the full variable domain: DVKVTQSSRYLVKRTGEKVFLECVQDMDHENMFWYRQDPGLGLRLIYFSYDVKMKEKGDIPEGYSVSREKKERFSLILESASTNQTSMYLCASSITRNNEQFFGPGTRLTVL.

V gene TRBV30 combines with J gene TRBJ2-1; TRBD1 matches at 9 bases. This CDR3 contains 15 residues. The J segment lost 3 bases and the V segment lost 1 base, leaving 4 bases of the junction unmatched. CDR1 is GTSNPN and CDR2 is SVGIG in the germline V gene (reference sequence). This CDR3 is CAWSDTGQGYNEQFF. CDR3 DNA sequence: TGTGCCTGGAGTGATACGGGACAGGGCTACAATGAGCAGTTCTTC.

The CDR3 region is CASSPEPREPNEQFF. The CDR3 DNA follows: TGCGCCAGCAGCCCCGAACCGAGGGAGCCCAATGAGCAGTTCTTC. The chain carries TRBV4-3 and TRBJ2-1, with D perhaps TRBD2 (5 bases). The CDR3 consists of 15 residues. Germline V gene lookup returns CDR1 LGHNA and CDR2 YSLEER. V dropped 4 bases and J dropped 6 bases, with 16 bases sitting between them.

The chain carries TRBV5-1 and TRBJ2-5; D unclear. In germline, CDR1 is SGHRS, CDR2 YFSETQ. V lost 10 bases, J lost 5 bases, and 12 bases lay in between. CDR3 size: 11 residues. The CDR3 sequence: CAGWWFETQYF. CDR3 in DNA: TGCGCCGGCTGGTGGTTCGAGACCCAGTACTTC.

A few counts support this clonotype. V is TRBV7-9 and J is TRBJ2-7, with 8 bases matching TRBD2. The CDR3 totals 16 residues. V dropped 5 bases and J dropped 2; count of bases not matched to a gene: 11. Per the germline V gene, CDR1 is SEHNR and CDR2 is FQNEAQ (reference sequence). This CDR3 is CASSPRGLAGTYEQYF. The CDR3 nucleotides read TGTGCCAGCAGCCCAAGGGGTTTAGCGGGAACCTACGAGCAGTACTTC.

The J gene is TRBJ2-7, the V gene TRBV15; 11 nucleotides agree with TRBD1. From germline, CDR1 is LNHNV and CDR2 YYDKDF (reference sequence). J lost 5 bases, V lost 1 base, and 4 bases had no gene match. There are 15 residues in the CDR3. The CDR3 reads CATSRARDRGDEQYF. CDR3 bases: TGTGCCACCAGCAGAGCCCGGGACAGGGGGGACGAGCAGTACTTC.

The V gene is TRBV29-1, the J gene TRBJ2-1; no definite D call. Trimming shortened V by 7 bases and J by 0 bases, and 10 bases separated the two germline ends. Germline V gene lookup returns CDR1 SQVTM and CDR2 ANQGSEA. CDR3 length: 13 residues. The CDR3 nucleotides are TGCAGCGGAGATCGGAGCTCCTACAATGAGCAGTTCTTC. This codes for CSGDRSSYNEQFF.

The rearrangement joins TRBV20-1 to TRBJ2-7; D might be TRBD2 (7 bases). Trimming shortened V by 0 bases and J by 1 base, and 13 bases separated the two germline ends. Germline CDR1 DFQATT, CDR2 SNEGSKA (reference sequence). The CDR3 consists of 15 residues. CDR3 DNA: TGCAGTGCTAGAGATTATGGGGGGGCTTCCTACGAGCAGTACTTC. It codes for CSARDYGGASYEQYF.

The chain couples TRBV18 to TRBJ2-3; D assignment may be TRBD1 or TRBD2 (5 bases each). The CDR3 runs 14 residues. V was pared by 2 bases and J by 5 bases, with 11 bases between. Germline CDR1 is KGHSH and CDR2 is LQKENI. CDR3 in amino acids: CASSPTGLGDTQYF. As DNA, the CDR3 is TGTGCCAGCTCACCAACGGGGCTTGGAGATACGCAGTATTTT.

Only a few counts were recorded for this clonotype. The rearrangement links TRBV2 to TRBJ2-1; 7 bases line up with TRBD2. The CDR3 spans 14 residues. The V gene end was trimmed by 4 bases and the J gene end by 3 bases; junction bases not matched to a gene: 3. Looked up from germline, CDR1 is SNHLY and CDR2 is FYNNEI. The CDR3, as DNA: TGTGCCAGCAGTGCGGCTAGCGGCTACAATGAGCAGTTCTTC. It is translated as CASSAASGYNEQFF.

The chain has TRBV6-1 and TRBJ2-1; D gene uncertain. Trimming cost V 4 bases and J 0 bases, with 7 bases left between them. The CDR3 length is 14 residues. In germline, CDR1 is MNHNS, CDR2 SASEGT. The CDR3 sequence: CASSAWSSYNEQFF. The CDR3 DNA reads TGTGCCAGCAGTGCATGGAGCTCCTACAATGAGCAGTTCTTC.

The chain combines TRBV11-2 with TRBJ2-1; no firm D call. CDR1 is SGHAT, CDR2 FQNNGV, per germline. V was shortened by 5 bases and J by 0 bases, with 14 bases between the two germline ends. This CDR3 region has 16 residues. CDR3 sequence reads: CASSPLSTNSYNEQFF. CDR3 nucleotide sequence: TGTGCCAGCAGCCCCCTGTCCACCAACTCCTACAATGAGCAGTTCTTC.

The CDR3, as DNA: TGTGCCAGCAGCCAAGATCTATTAGCGGGGGGATTATCAGATACGCAGTATTTT. Translating gives CASSQDLLAGGLSDTQYF. V is TRBV3-1 and J is TRBJ2-3, with TRBD2 matching over 10 bases. V gave up 0 bases and J gave up 4 bases; unmatched junction bases: 10. This CDR3 region has 18 residues. The V gene's germline CDR1 is LGHDT and CDR2 YNNKEL (reference sequence).

The chain carries TRBV7-2 and TRBJ2-7, with D uncertain. The CDR3 has 14 amino acids. Germline assignment: CDR1 SGHTA and CDR2 FQGNSA. Trimming took off 5 bases at V and 2 bases at J, with 13 bases between the two ends. CDR3 DNA sequence: TGTGCCAGCAGCCTTCCACGGTTCGCCTACGAGCAGTACTTC. Its translation is CASSLPRFAYEQYF.

The V call is TRBV20-1, the J call TRBJ2-3; D perhaps matches TRBD1 (5 bases). V lost 4 bases and J lost 5, with 13 bases in between. CDR1 DFQATT and CDR2 SNEGSKA come from the germline V gene (reference sequence). CDR3 length equals 13 residues. The CDR3 sequence: CSAKVAGIDTQYF. The CDR3 DNA sequence: TGCAGTGCTAAGGTTGCAGGGATAGATACGCAGTATTTT.

This chain connects TRBV5-6 to TRBJ2-1; TRBD2 agrees at 9 bases. Germline trimming cut 4 bases from V and 5 bases from J; bases unmatched to any gene: 7. Germline CDR1 and CDR2: SGHDT and YYEEEE. The CDR3 is 15 amino acids. CDR3 DNA: TGTGCCAGCAGCCTGATAGCGGGGGCCAACAATGAGCAGTTCTTC. This translates into CASSLIAGANNEQFF.

The gene calls are TRBV5-8 and TRBJ1-1; no clear D gene. The V end was cut by 5 bases, the J end by 8 bases, with 10 bases between. In germline, CDR1 is SGHTS, CDR2 YDEGEE. The CDR3 covers 11 residues. The CDR3 sequence: CASSFHIEAFF. DNA of the CDR3: TGTGCCAGCAGTTTTCATATAGAAGCTTTCTTT.

This clonotype came up a few times. The gene calls are TRBV4-1 and TRBJ2-5; the D is unclear. The V end was cut by 2 bases, the J end by 5 bases, with 6 bases between. The germline V gene encodes CDR1 MGHRA and CDR2 YSYEKL. CDR3 length: 12 residues. CDR3 coding DNA: TGCGCCAGCAGCCAAAAACCGGAGACCCAGTACTTC. Translation gives CASSQKPETQYF.

This clonotype has a handful of counts. At one of its ends the junction is not consistent with the germline gene, which may arise from a read error. The chain couples TRBV9 to TRBJ1-6; D gene unclear. This CDR3 has 15 amino acids. Germline CDR1 is SGDLS and CDR2 is YYNGEE. This CDR3 is CASSVAASYNAPLHF. The CDR3 bases are TGTGCCAGCAGCGTAGCGGCCTCCTATAATGCACCCCTCCACTTT.

V usage is TRBV6-2 or TRBV6-3 and J usage is TRBJ2-1; 7 bases fit TRBD1. The CDR3 is made up of 16 amino acids. Germline assignment: CDR1 MNHEY and CDR2 SVGEGT. J was trimmed by 0 bases and V by 6 bases; bases with no gene match: 8. The CDR3 protein is CASRDPGGYSYNEQFF. The CDR3 coding sequence is TGTGCCAGCAGGGATCCAGGGGGATACTCCTACAATGAGCAGTTCTTC.